This T cell receptor (beta chain) is drawn from a study of shared clonotypes between healthy human individuals. As for the study in general: In total, the donors were a couple of women and a few men aged 18 to 49. Study findings and constraints: Non-shared clonotypes showed lower generation probabilities than clonotypes common to all four donors.

To note about this clone: Its antigen is undetermined.

Deep-level running was used for the assay. The repertoire was sequenced with immunoSEQ multiplex PCR; TCRdb's copy has only in-frame clones and lacks some. The sample yields some 580,000 clones, about 97% seen once. CD4+ cells were split into CD45RA+ naive and CD45RA-negative memory subsets. The CDR3 spans 13 residues. Trimming removed 5 bases at V and 4 bases at J, with 9 bases between. Germline lookup yields CDR1 MGHRA and CDR2 YSYEKL. The material sequenced was naive CD4+ T cells sorted from blood. Sample subset: CD45RA+ positively selected. V and J are TRBV4-1 and TRBJ2-1, with D hard to call. The TCR originated in a woman aged 25 to 39 in good health. The CDR3 bases are TGCGCCAGCAGCGTAGACAAATACAATGAGCAGTTCTTC. Translation gives CASSVDKYNEQFF.